This T cell receptor beta chain is from a study of shared clonotypes between healthy human individuals. Free of recent acute infections or vaccinations, the donors were healthy HIV-negative adults. CD4+ cells underwent separation, giving CD45RA+ naive and CD45RA-negative memory subsets. Measured with immunoSEQ multiplex PCR; TCRdb has only the in-frame clones, and not every one. In the table there are approximately 740,000 clones, about 74% of which are singletons. CDR3 length equals 16 residues. Germline values: CDR1 SGHKS, CDR2 YYEKEE (reference sequence). The germline V and J ends were trimmed by 4 bases and 4 bases, with 20 bases remaining between them.

This clonotype was obtained from a woman in her twenties or thirties in good health. The sample comprised memory CD4+ T cells sorted from blood. As for subset: CD45RA-negative fraction. V usage is TRBV5-5 and J usage is TRBJ1-1, with D possibly matching TRBD1 (6 bases). The CDR3 loop reads CASSRRKAGAFTEAFF. The CDR3 DNA is TGTGCCAGCAGCCGACGGAAGGCAGGGGCCTTCACTGAAGCTTTCTTT.